This passage covers 16 T cell receptor beta chains from one sample sequenced in a study of cytotoxic CD8 clonotypes in ibrutinib-treated CLL. TCRdb's table, derived via immunoSEQ multiplex PCR, lists solely in-frame clones and lacks some. The sample has 20,000 to 30,000 clones; over 65% are singletons. The material sequenced was PBMCs, taken after 12 months of ibrutinib treatment. The receptor source for this set is a human donor with chronic lymphocytic leukemia.

This clone was seen just once. The chain is built from TRBV28 and TRBJ2-7; D remains ambiguous. V dropped 3 bases and J dropped 5 bases, with 5 bases sitting between them. The CDR3 sequence is 11 residues long. CDR1 is MDHEN, CDR2 SYDVKM, per germline. Here the CDR3 reads CASSFLDEQYF. In DNA form, the CDR3 reads TGTGCCAGCAGTTTTCTCGACGAGCAGTACTTC. The full variable domain, completed using reference TRBV28 and TRBJ2-7, is DVKVTQSSRYLVKRTGEKVFLECVQDMDHENMFWYRQDPGLGLRLIYFSYDVKMKEKGDIPEGYSVSREKKERFSLILESASTNQTSMYLCASSFLDEQYFGPGTRLTVT.

The gene calls are TRBV19 and TRBJ1-5, with D tentatively TRBD1 (6 bases). Germline V gene lookup returns CDR1 LNHDA and CDR2 SQIVND (reference sequence). The CDR3 has 15 residues. V dropped 5 bases and J dropped 6 bases, with 17 bases sitting between them. The chain's CDR3 is CASSPRGGAAQPQHF. DNA of the CDR3: TGTGCCAGTAGTCCGCGGGGGGGGGCGGCTCAGCCCCAGCATTTT.

The CDR3 DNA follows: TGTGCCAGCTCACGGGCGGAAAACACTGAAGCTTTCTTT. Its translation: CASSRAENTEAFF. The chain links TRBV18 to TRBJ1-1; D uncertain. This CDR3 is 13 amino acids long. Between the trimmed V and J ends, which lost 4 bases and 2 bases, there was a span of 8 bases. Germline CDR1 is KGHSH and CDR2 is LQKENI.

This rearrangement joins TRBV9 to TRBJ2-7, with a tentative D call TRBD2 (6 bases). The CDR3 is 14 amino acids. Germline values: CDR1 SGDLS, CDR2 YYNGEE. V shed 0 bases and J shed 7 bases, with 14 bases lying between them. CDR3 protein: CASSVDGAAGEQYF. CDR3 DNA: TGTGCCAGCAGCGTAGACGGGGCGGCGGGAGAGCAGTACTTC. Filled out from reference TRBV9 and TRBJ2-7, the complete variable domain reads DSGVTQTPKHLITATGQRVTLRCSPRSGDLSVYWYQQSLDQGLQFLIQYYNGEERAKGNILERFSAQQFPDLHSELNLSSLELGDSALYFCASSVDGAAGEQYFGPGTRLTVT.

Written as DNA, the CDR3 is TGTGCCAGCAGCCCGAGGGAGGGGCGGAGTGAAAAACTGTTTTTT. Translated: CASSPREGRSEKLFF. The V call is TRBV9, the J call TRBJ1-4; TRBD1 is a possible D gene (5 bases). V was trimmed by 4 bases and J by 7 bases, leaving 17 bases between them. Germline CDR1 SGDLS, CDR2 YYNGEE. CDR3 length: 15 amino acids.

The V and J genes are TRBV19 and TRBJ1-5; D is undetermined. Trimming took 3 bases from V and 4 from J, leaving 10 bases between them. The CDR3 is 14 residues long. Germline lookup yields CDR1 LNHDA and CDR2 SQIVND (reference sequence). This CDR3 reads CASSIGSRNQPQHF. The CDR3 DNA follows: TGTGCCAGTAGTATCGGCAGTCGGAATCAGCCCCAGCATTTT.

This chain connects TRBV9 to TRBJ2-2; no definite D call. This CDR3 region has 13 residues. The germline CDR1 and CDR2 sequences are SGDLS and YYNGEE. Trimming pared 0 bases from V and 10 bases from J, leaving 10 bases between. The CDR3 sequence: CASSVEGRKELFF. The CDR3 DNA reads as TGTGCCAGCAGCGTAGAGGGCAGAAAGGAGCTGTTTTTT.

Only a few counts were recorded for this clone. The rearrangement uses TRBV6-5 and TRBJ2-2; 7 bases fit TRBD1. Germline V lookup: CDR1 MNHEY, CDR2 SVGAGI. The CDR3 sequence is 14 residues long. J lost 1 base, V lost 5 bases, and 1 base had no gene match. The CDR3 spells CASSRTGNTGELFF. The CDR3, as DNA: TGTGCCAGCAGTAGGACAGGGAACACCGGGGAGCTGTTTTTT.

The chain is built from TRBV5-1 and TRBJ1-5, with no clear D. Trimming pared 2 bases from V and 2 bases from J, leaving 11 bases between. The CDR3 is made up of 15 amino acids. Germline CDR1 and CDR2: SGHRS and YFSETQ. The CDR3 region is CASSFRGEGNQPQHF. CDR3 in DNA: TGCGCCAGCAGCTTCCGGGGAGAGGGCAATCAGCCCCAGCATTTT. The full variable domain, with the rest looked up from reference TRBV5-1 and TRBJ1-5, is KAGVTQTPRYLIKTRGQQVTLSCSPISGHRSVSWYQQTPGQGLQFLFEYFSETQRNKGNFPGRFSGRQFSNSRSEMNVSTLELGDSALYLCASSFRGEGNQPQHFGDGTRLSIL.

The CDR3 spells CASTLQTGNTIYF. CDR3 sequence (DNA): TGTGCCAGCACGCTACAAACCGGGAACACCATATATTTT. The rearrangement uses TRBV11-3 and TRBJ1-3; D gene ambiguous. The CDR3 is made up of 13 amino acids. Germline loops: CDR1 SGHNT, CDR2 YENEEA. The V and J ends lost 7 bases and 7 bases respectively, with 14 bases between them.

This chain connects TRBV29-1 to TRBJ1-2; D gene ambiguous. CDR3 size: 15 residues. CDR1 and CDR2 (germline): SQVTM, ANQGSEA. Trimming took 5 bases from V and 6 from J, leaving 22 bases between them. Written as DNA, the CDR3 is TGCAGCGTTAGTGATCGGGCAGTATCTATGAATGGCTACACCTTC. Translated: CSVSDRAVSMNGYTF.

The genes are TRBV7-2 and TRBJ2-7; 8 nucleotides align to TRBD2. Per germline, CDR1 SGHTA and CDR2 FQGNSA. V gave up 5 bases and J gave up 3 bases; unmatched junction bases: 9. The CDR3 is 15 amino acids. The CDR3 protein is CASSRISGNNYEQYF. CDR3 nucleotide sequence: TGTGCCAGCAGCCGTATTAGCGGGAACAACTACGAGCAGTACTTC.

The V call is TRBV6-6, the J call TRBJ1-4; no clear D gene. The CDR3 spans 13 residues. Trimming stripped 7 bases from V and 0 bases from J, with 6 bases between. Germline CDR1 reads MNHNY; CDR2 reads SVGAGI (reference sequence). The CDR3 loop reads CASTESTNEKLFF. CDR3 DNA: TGTGCCAGCACCGAGTCAACTAATGAAAAACTGTTTTTT.

The rearrangement links TRBV10-3 to TRBJ2-7; TRBD1 might be the D (6 bases). CDR1 is ENHRY and CDR2 is SYGVKD in the germline V gene. CDR3 length: 12 residues. The V and J ends lost 10 bases and 3 bases respectively, with 13 bases between them. The DNA for the CDR3 is TGTGCCAAACGGGACAACAGCTACGAGCAGTACTTC. Translated: CAKRDNSYEQYF.

In nucleotides, the CDR3 is TGTGCCAGCAGCTTGGCAGGGACAGGGGGCGAAAAACTGTTTTTT. Protein sequence: CASSLAGTGGEKLFF. The chain employs TRBV7-8 and TRBJ1-4, with 12 bases fitting TRBD1. Germline V gene lookup returns CDR1 SGHVS and CDR2 FQNEAQ. This CDR3 comprises 15 residues. J was trimmed by 8 bases and V by 3 bases; bases with no gene match: 4. The full variable domain, completed using reference TRBV7-8 and TRBJ1-4, is GAGVSQSPRYKVAKRGQDVALRCDPISGHVSLFWYQQALGQGPEFLTYFQNEAQLDKSGLPSDRFFAERPEGSVSTLKIQRTQQEDSAVYLCASSLAGTGGEKLFFGSGTQLSVL.

A few counts support this clone. V gene TRBV28 combines with J gene TRBJ2-7; tentative D call: TRBD2 (6 bases). V was pared by 4 bases and J by 7 bases, with 14 bases between. The CDR3 runs 13 residues. Germline loops: CDR1 MDHEN, CDR2 SYDVKM. The CDR3 coding sequence is TGTGCCAGCAGTTCCGGTCCGGGGGAGGAGCAGTACTTC. Translation: CASSSGPGEEQYF.